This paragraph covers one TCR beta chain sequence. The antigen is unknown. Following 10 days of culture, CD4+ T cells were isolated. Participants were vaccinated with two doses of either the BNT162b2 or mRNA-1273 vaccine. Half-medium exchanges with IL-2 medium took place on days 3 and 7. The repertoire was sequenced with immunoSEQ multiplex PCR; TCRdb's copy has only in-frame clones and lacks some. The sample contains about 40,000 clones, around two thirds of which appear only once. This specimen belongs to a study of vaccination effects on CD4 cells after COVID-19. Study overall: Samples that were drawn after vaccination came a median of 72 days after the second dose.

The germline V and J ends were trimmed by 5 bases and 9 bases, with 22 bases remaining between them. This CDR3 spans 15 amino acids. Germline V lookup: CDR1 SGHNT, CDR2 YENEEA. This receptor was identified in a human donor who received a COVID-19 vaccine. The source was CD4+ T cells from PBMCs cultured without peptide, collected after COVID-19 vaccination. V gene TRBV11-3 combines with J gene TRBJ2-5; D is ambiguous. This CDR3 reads CASSASLSRVGAQYF. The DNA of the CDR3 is TGTGCCAGCAGCGCCTCCCTTTCACGGGTTGGGGCCCAGTACTTC. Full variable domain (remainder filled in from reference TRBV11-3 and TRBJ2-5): EAGVVQSPRYKIIEKKQPVAFWCNPISGHNTLYWYLQNLGQGPELLIRYENEEAVDDSQLPKDRFSAERLKGVDSTLKIQPAELGDSAVYLCASSASLSRVGAQYFGPGTRLLVL.